The 21 T cell receptor beta chains in this list originate from one sample, sequenced in a study of T-cell memory formation after mild COVID-19. TCRdb used MiXCR to reprocess the 5' RACE reads, holding one entry per CDR3 protein. Among some 600,000 distinct CDR3 sequences listed, 15% to 20% were seen once. Sequencing was carried out using PBMCs or a T cell subset sorted from them (not recorded which). These receptor sequences come from an adult woman who had mild COVID-19 (a few samples of this study predate the infection). Cell type and time point are not known.

The genes are TRBV27 and TRBJ2-3, with D perhaps TRBD1 (6 bases). Germline loops: CDR1 MNHEY, CDR2 SMNVEV (reference sequence). Trimming took off 1 base at V and 0 bases at J, with 11 bases between the two ends. The CDR3 length is 16 residues. CDR3 coding DNA: TGTGCCAGCAGTTTATGGGCCGGGACAAGCACAGATACGCAGTATTTT. The encoded protein is CASSLWAGTSTDTQYF.

Only a few counts were recorded for this clonotype. The J gene is TRBJ1-1, the V gene TRBV12-3 or TRBV12-4; TRBD1 aligns across 7 bases. This CDR3 is built from 13 residues. V lost 6 bases, J lost 6 bases, and 7 bases stayed unmatched. The CDR3 reads CASSDLTGSEAFF. As DNA, the CDR3 is TGTGCCAGCAGCGACCTGACAGGGTCTGAAGCTTTCTTT.

The chain links TRBV4-1 to TRBJ1-1; D unclear. The CDR3 spans 15 residues. Deletions cut 1 base from V and 2 bases from J, with 11 bases between. In germline, CDR1 is MGHRA, CDR2 YSYEKL. CDR3 nucleotide sequence: TGCGCCAGCAGCCAAGGATTCTGGACTAACACTGAAGCTTTCTTT. Protein product: CASSQGFWTNTEAFF.

The chain couples TRBV6-6 to TRBJ1-1, with TRBD1 identical over 9 bases. Germline V gene data show CDR1 as MNHNY and CDR2 as SVGAGI (reference sequence). The CDR3 covers 14 residues. V lost 7 bases to trimming and J lost 2 bases; unmatched junction nucleotides: 5. This CDR3 reads CASTLGQGNTEAFF. In DNA form, the CDR3 reads TGTGCCAGCACCTTGGGACAGGGAAACACTGAAGCTTTCTTT.

The chain combines TRBV20-1 with TRBJ2-1, with 13 bases aligning to TRBD2. There are 19 residues in the CDR3. Germline CDR1 is DFQATT and CDR2 is SNEGSKA (reference sequence). J gave up 0 bases and V 0 bases, and 8 bases lay outside the gene matches. CDR3 DNA sequence: TGCAGTGCTAGAGAACCGACTAGCGGGGGGTTTAGCTCCTACAATGAGCAGTTCTTC. Protein sequence: CSAREPTSGGFSSYNEQFF.

This clonotype was observed a few times. Here the CDR3 reads CASSQGGGFVPYGYTF. CDR3 coding DNA: TGCGCCAGCAGCCAAGGGGGAGGGTTTGTCCCCTATGGCTACACCTTC. The genes are TRBV4-3 and TRBJ1-2; D not certain. The CDR3 sequence is 16 residues long. V lost 1 base and J 4 bases, leaving 16 bases between the germline ends. Germline CDR1 LGHNA, CDR2 YSLEER.

This clonotype came up a few times. The chain joins TRBV29-1 to TRBJ2-1; TRBD2 aligns across 8 bases. This CDR3 is built from 15 residues. The V segment lost 2 bases and the J segment 3 bases; nucleotides outside the gene matches: 6. Germline-derived CDR1 and CDR2 are SQVTM and ANQGSEA. CDR3 sequence: CSVELGLAGYNEQFF. CDR3 DNA: TGCAGCGTTGAACTAGGGCTAGCGGGCTACAATGAGCAGTTCTTC.

The chain combines TRBV7-9 with TRBJ2-3; 7 bases agree with TRBD2. CDR3 length equals 16 residues. The germline CDR1 and CDR2 sequences are SEHNR and FQNEAQ (reference sequence). V trimming: 5 bases; J trimming: 2 bases; junction bases outside the gene matches: 10. The CDR3 bases are TGTGCCAGCAGCGACCGACTAGCTGGGAACACAGATACGCAGTATTTT. It translates to CASSDRLAGNTDTQYF.

The table lists this clonotype with a few counts. V gene TRBV25-1 combines with J gene TRBJ2-3; D gene ambiguous. CDR3 length: 14 residues. Per the germline V gene, CDR1 is MGHDK and CDR2 is SYGVNS. V lost 3 bases and J 4 bases, leaving 11 bases between the germline ends. CDR3 sequence (DNA): TGTGCCAGCAGTGATCCGCTTAAGGCAGATACGCAGTATTTT. Protein product: CASSDPLKADTQYF.

The sample holds a few counts of this clonotype. The chain joins TRBV18 to TRBJ1-1, with a possible D match to TRBD1 (5 bases). Trimming took off 3 bases at V and 2 bases at J, with 13 bases between the two ends. There are 15 residues in the CDR3. CDR1 and CDR2 (germline): KGHSH, LQKENI. CDR3 sequence (DNA): TGTGCCAGCTCACCGAGACAGTTAGGAAACACTGAAGCTTTCTTT. Amino acid sequence: CASSPRQLGNTEAFF. The full variable domain, rest sourced from reference TRBV18 and TRBJ1-1, is NAGVMQNPRHLVRRRGQEARLRCSPMKGHSHVYWYRQLPEEGLKFMVYLQKENIIDESGMPKERFSAEFPKEGPSILRIQQVVRGDSAAYFCASSPRQLGNTEAFFGQGTRLTVV.

This clonotype was seen more than once but under ten times. This chain links TRBV20-1 with TRBJ1-2; D ambiguous. The CDR3 is 15 residues long. Germline V CDR1 and CDR2: DFQATT, SNEGSKA (reference sequence). Trimming shortened V by 3 bases and J by 6 bases, and 20 bases separated the two germline ends. The DNA of the CDR3 is TGCAGTGCTAGTAGCGCGTATCGGACCAGAAATGGCTACACCTTC. Its translation: CSASSAYRTRNGYTF.

The gene calls are TRBV20-1 and TRBJ2-7; 7 nucleotides line up with TRBD1. The CDR3 consists of 15 residues. From germline, CDR1 is DFQATT and CDR2 SNEGSKA (reference sequence). The V and J ends lost 3 bases and 4 bases, in that order; junction bases with no gene match: 12. CDR3 in DNA: TGCAGTGCTAGGCAGGGGACAGCGAGGGTTTACGAGCAGTACTTC. Encoded protein: CSARQGTARVYEQYF.

V and J are TRBV5-5 and TRBJ1-4; a possible D gene is TRBD1 (6 bases). Trimming pared 0 bases from V and 7 bases from J, leaving 13 bases between. The germline CDR1 and CDR2 sequences are SGHKS and YYEKEE (reference sequence). This CDR3 spans 15 amino acids. The CDR3 bases are TGTGCCAGCAGCTTGGAGGGGGTAAAAGGTGAAAAACTGTTTTTT. Its translation: CASSLEGVKGEKLFF.

The genes are TRBV4-1 and TRBJ2-3; D gene ambiguous. Trimming took 0 bases from V and 12 from J, leaving 19 bases between them. Germline V CDR1 and CDR2: MGHRA, YSYEKL. This CDR3 comprises 15 residues. The CDR3 protein is CASSQEPDWPLSQYF. The CDR3 DNA reads as TGCGCCAGCAGCCAAGAACCAGACTGGCCGCTCTCTCAGTATTTT.

This clonotype has a count of ten or more. The chain has TRBV6-5 and TRBJ2-1, with D possibly matching TRBD2 (6 bases). This CDR3 has 12 residues. Trimming took off 4 bases at V and 11 bases at J, with 12 bases between the two ends. Germline-derived CDR1 and CDR2 are MNHEY and SVGAGI. CDR3 sequence: CASSSLLAQQFF. The CDR3, as DNA: TGTGCCAGCAGTTCCCTACTAGCACAGCAGTTCTTC.

This clonotype was seen more than once but under ten times. This chain joins TRBV12-3 or TRBV12-4 and TRBJ1-1, with D unclear. The ends were cut back, 6 bases at V and 1 base at J, with 15 bases in the middle. CDR3 size: 15 residues. The CDR3 DNA reads TGTGCCAGCAGCTCCCCTCTGGGGAGGAACACTGAAGCTTTCTTT. This gives the protein CASSSPLGRNTEAFF.

This clonotype was detected a few times. CDR3 DNA: TGTGCCACCAGTGATCGGCACGTCGGCGCCTACAATGAGCAGTTCTTC. This gives the protein CATSDRHVGAYNEQFF. This chain links TRBV24-1 with TRBJ2-1; D not certain. The V gene lost 3 bases and the J gene lost 2 bases, with 13 bases spanning the gap. Germline V CDR1 and CDR2: KGHDR, SFDVKD. The CDR3 has 16 residues.

The chain recombines TRBV5-1 with TRBJ2-2, with TRBD2 matching over 9 bases. The J segment lost 3 bases and the V segment lost 5 bases, leaving 5 bases of the junction unmatched. This CDR3 contains 15 residues. Germline V gene data show CDR1 as SGHRS and CDR2 as YFSETQ. The CDR3 spells CASRNSSGDTGELFF. CDR3 coding DNA: TGCGCCAGCAGGAACTCTAGCGGGGACACCGGGGAGCTGTTTTTT.

The chain combines TRBV6-1 with TRBJ1-5, with a weak D call TRBD1 (5 bases). Trimming took off 6 bases at V and 4 bases at J, with 10 bases between the two ends. The CDR3 runs to 13 residues. Germline V gene sequence: CDR1 MNHNS, CDR2 SASEGT. The CDR3 loop reads CASSREQNQPQHF. As DNA, the CDR3 is TGTGCCAGCAGCAGGGAGCAGAATCAGCCCCAGCATTTT.

The chain joins TRBV27 to TRBJ1-2; the D gene is possibly TRBD1 (5 bases). Trimming pared 4 bases from V and 8 bases from J, leaving 17 bases between. The CDR3 length is 14 residues. Germline CDR1 reads MNHEY; CDR2 reads SMNVEV (reference sequence). The CDR3 DNA sequence: TGTGCCAGCAGTTGGGGCAGGGAGGGATCCGGCTACACCTTC. This gives the protein CASSWGREGSGYTF.

The J gene is TRBJ1-5, the V gene TRBV10-3; D gene unclear. Deletions cut 6 bases from V and 3 bases from J, with 9 bases between. The CDR3 is 13 amino acids. Germline V lookup: CDR1 ENHRY, CDR2 SYGVKD. This chain's CDR3 is CAISPHVNQPQHF. CDR3 in DNA: TGTGCCATCAGCCCACATGTCAATCAGCCCCAGCATTTT.